This T cell receptor beta chain was identified during a study of chemoradiotherapy in HPV16-positive cancers. About the research overall: A couple of HPV16-positive patients' cells yielded candidate HPV-specific clones and common motifs. Broader study findings: Non-HPV-specific T cells did not expand in tumors during treatment, whereas candidate HPV-specific clones and E7-related motifs did. Better recurrence-free survival went with HPV-responsive T-cell expansion in HPV16-positive patients.

The CDR3 sequence is 13 residues long. Trimming stripped 6 bases from V and 12 bases from J, with 17 bases between. Germline CDR1 KGHSH, CDR2 LQKENI. A few counts support this clone. Its matching antigen is unknown. Repertoires were sampled repeatedly during chemoradiotherapy. The data were produced by immunoSEQ multiplex PCR, yet TCRdb's version contains in-frame clones alone and is incomplete. The repertoire holds 35,000 to 45,000 clones, with around three quarters as singletons. This chain connects TRBV18 to TRBJ1-4; the D is unclear. The source is a human donor with HPV-associated anogenital cancer. Sequenced material: blood, taken from a patient who underwent chemoradiotherapy. The CDR3 loop is CASSPDVVGELFF. In DNA form, the CDR3 reads TGTGCCAGCTCTCCGGACGTCGTTGGGGAACTGTTTTTT.